The 25 T cell receptor beta chains reported below all come from one sample, sequenced in a study of blood T cell repertoires in COVID-19. Produced via immunoSEQ multiplex PCR; TCRdb's table is partial and in-frame only. In the table there are some 350,000 clones, roughly 90% of which are singletons. Material: peripheral blood. Receptors originate from a woman aged 30 to 39 with COVID-19, enrolled during active disease.

This clone turned up a few times. The chain joins TRBV18 to TRBJ1-5; 7 bases match TRBD1. The V gene's germline CDR1 is KGHSH and CDR2 LQKENI. The V and J ends lost 5 bases and 5 bases, in that order; junction bases with no gene match: 6. This CDR3 comprises 14 residues. The CDR3 loop is CASSTQGIHQPQHF. The CDR3 DNA reads as TGTGCCAGCTCAACACAGGGGATCCATCAGCCCCAGCATTTT.

The chain employs TRBV7-9 and TRBJ2-3; TRBD2 is a possible D gene (6 bases). Germline assignment: CDR1 SEHNR and CDR2 FQNEAQ (reference sequence). V shed 9 bases and J shed 0 bases, with 10 bases lying between them. This CDR3 comprises 13 residues. CDR3 sequence (DNA): TGTGCCAGTACCAGCGGGAGCACAGATACGCAGTATTTT. Protein sequence: CASTSGSTDTQYF.

Only one count was recorded for this clone. The chain couples TRBV18 to TRBJ2-3, with D unresolved. V was trimmed by 8 bases and J by 5 bases, leaving 11 bases between them. This CDR3 spans 12 amino acids. Germline CDR1 KGHSH, CDR2 LQKENI. CDR3 sequence: CASGGMIDTQYF. The CDR3 coding sequence is TGTGCCAGCGGCGGCATGATAGATACGCAGTATTTT.

J is TRBJ1-3 and V is TRBV11-2; D remains ambiguous. The ends were cut back, 5 bases at V and 2 bases at J, with 13 bases in the middle. Germline CDR1 is SGHAT and CDR2 is FQNNGV. The CDR3 is made up of 15 amino acids. CDR3 residues: CASSPVRGAGNTIYF. The CDR3 DNA sequence: TGTGCCAGCAGCCCCGTCCGGGGTGCTGGAAACACCATATATTTT.

The chain joins TRBV24-1 to TRBJ2-3; 7 bases are shared with TRBD1. The J segment lost 6 bases and the V segment lost 3 bases, leaving 8 bases of the junction unmatched. In germline, CDR1 is KGHDR, CDR2 SFDVKD. The CDR3 contains 15 residues. The chain's CDR3 is CATSDKTGFEDTQYF. The CDR3 coding sequence is TGTGCCACCAGTGATAAGACAGGGTTTGAGGATACGCAGTATTTT.

As DNA, the CDR3 is TGTGCCAGCGTCCTCGCGGGGAGGGGAACAGATACGCAGTATTTT. It encodes CASVLAGRGTDTQYF. This chain uses TRBV7-9 with TRBJ2-3; 7 nucleotides align to TRBD2. Germline V gene sequence: CDR1 SEHNR, CDR2 FQNEAQ (reference sequence). The CDR3 totals 15 residues. V shed 8 bases, J shed 3 bases, and the junction held 11 bases outside the gene matches.

CDR3 nucleotides: TGCGCCAGCAGCGCGGGGACCCGGACTAGCGGGGCCAATGAGCAGTTCTTC. Protein sequence: CASSAGTRTSGANEQFF. This chain links TRBV5-1 with TRBJ2-1; 12 bases align to TRBD2. V was clipped by 4 bases and J by 6 bases; unmatched bases: 11. CDR1 is SGHRS and CDR2 is YFSETQ in the germline V gene. The CDR3 totals 17 residues.

In the case of this clone: The junction and the germline gene differ at one end; a read error may be behind it. The chain employs TRBV5-1 and TRBJ2-1, with TRBD2 identical over 9 bases. The CDR3 has 16 residues. Germline V gene sequence: CDR1 SGHRS, CDR2 YFSETQ. The CDR3 protein is CARSGEGAGGRNEQFF. In DNA, the CDR3 is TGCGCCCGCAGCGGGGAGGGCGCGGGGGGGCGTAATGAGCAGTTCTTC.

The CDR3 region has the DNA TGTGCCAGTAGTTCCCCTACTGGGACAGGGAGATTTGTAGGGGCCAACGTCCTGACTTTC. Its protein product is CASSSPTGTGRFVGANVLTF. V and J are TRBV19 and TRBJ2-6; 9 nucleotides agree with TRBD1. The trim removed 5 bases at V and 4 bases at J, leaving 18 bases unmatched. This CDR3 has 20 amino acids. Germline values: CDR1 LNHDA, CDR2 SQIVND (reference sequence).

The V and J genes are TRBV6-5 and TRBJ2-5; possible D gene TRBD1, 6 bases. With 8 bases removed from V and 5 bases from J, the gap between germline ends came to 15 bases. CDR1 and CDR2 from the germline V gene are MNHEY and SVGAGI. This CDR3 region has 13 residues. The chain's CDR3 is CASSAGQFETQYF. Here the CDR3 DNA reads TGTGCCAGCTCAGCAGGACAGTTCGAGACCCAGTACTTC.

This chain joins TRBV2 and TRBJ2-5; D is undetermined. This CDR3 region has 13 residues. V lost 2 bases to trimming and J lost 3 bases, with 7 bases between them. Germline values: CDR1 SNHLY, CDR2 FYNNEI. CDR3 sequence (DNA): TGTGCCAGCAGTGAATACAGAAAAGAGACCCAGTACTTC. This encodes CASSEYRKETQYF. The full variable domain, its missing parts supplied by reference TRBV2 and TRBJ2-5, is EPEVTQTPSHQVTQMGQEVILRCVPISNHLYFYWYRQILGQKVEFLVSFYNNEISEKSEIFDDQFSVERPDGSNFTLKIRSTKLEDSAMYFCASSEYRKETQYFGPGTRLLVL.

V gene TRBV6-5 combines with J gene TRBJ1-3; the D gene is possibly TRBD1 (5 bases). V was trimmed by 4 bases and J by 6 bases, leaving 16 bases between them. The CDR3 length is 15 residues. The V gene's germline CDR1 is MNHEY and CDR2 SVGAGI. The DNA for the CDR3 is TGTGCCAGCAGTTTAGGGCAGGGCAATGCAAACACCATATATTTT. Its translation is CASSLGQGNANTIYF.

V gene TRBV7-6 combines with J gene TRBJ2-3; tentatively, D is TRBD1 (5 bases). The V gene lost 5 bases and the J gene lost 2 bases, with 14 bases spanning the gap. The CDR3 extends over 15 amino acids. The germline V gene encodes CDR1 SGHVS and CDR2 FNYEAQ. The CDR3 region has the DNA TGTGCCAGCAGCAACTTCAGGGAATCCACAGATACGCAGTATTTT. Its translation is CASSNFRESTDTQYF. The whole variable domain, remainder taken from reference TRBV7-6 and TRBJ2-3, is GAGVSQSPRYKVTKRGQDVALRCDPISGHVSLYWYRQALGQGPEFLTYFNYEAQQDKSGLPNDRFSAERPEGSISTLTIQRTEQRDSAMYRCASSNFRESTDTQYFGPGTRLTVL.

Remarks on this clone: At one of its ends the junction is not consistent with the germline gene, which may arise from a read error. The V and J genes are TRBV18 and TRBJ2-7; no reliable D call. In germline, CDR1 is KGHSH, CDR2 LQKENI. This CDR3 has 12 residues. The CDR3 region is CASSPSGGRLHF. CDR3 DNA: TGTGCCAGCTCACCTTCCGGCGGCCGGCTGCACTTC.

This chain connects TRBV25-1 to TRBJ1-2; maybe TRBD1 (5 bases). V lost 4 bases and J 9 bases, leaving 9 bases between the germline ends. Germline V lookup: CDR1 MGHDK, CDR2 SYGVNS. The CDR3 is made up of 11 amino acids. In DNA, the CDR3 is TGTGCCAGCAGTGGTGACAGAAGCTACACCTTC. Translated: CASSGDRSYTF.

V is TRBV6-1 and J is TRBJ2-3; a weak D match, TRBD2 (6 bases). This CDR3 is 14 amino acids long. Trimming removed 1 base at V and 8 bases at J, with 13 bases between. Germline lookup yields CDR1 MNHNS and CDR2 SASEGT. Here the CDR3 DNA reads TGTGCCAGCAGTGAAGGCGGGGAGCCGTCTACGCAGTATTTT. It yields the protein CASSEGGEPSTQYF.

The chain carries TRBV6-1 and TRBJ2-1; 7 positions match TRBD1. CDR1 is MNHNS and CDR2 is SASEGT in the germline V gene. Trimming took 0 bases from V and 8 from J; bases not matched to a gene: 19. This CDR3 has 19 residues. CDR3 region: CASSEAGARGIHNAYEQFF. DNA for the CDR3: TGTGCCAGCAGTGAAGCAGGGGCCAGGGGGATCCACAATGCGTATGAGCAGTTCTTC.

This chain joins TRBV10-3 and TRBJ1-3; D unclear. The CDR3 is 12 amino acids. The V gene lost 9 bases and the J gene lost 4 bases, with 10 bases spanning the gap. The germline V gene encodes CDR1 ENHRY and CDR2 SYGVKD. The CDR3 sequence: CAIQAQGNTIYF. The CDR3 DNA sequence: TGTGCCATTCAGGCTCAGGGAAACACCATATATTTT.

This chain uses TRBV24-1 with TRBJ2-3, with D perhaps TRBD2 (6 bases). In germline, CDR1 is KGHDR, CDR2 SFDVKD. Trimming left V 4 bases short and J 2 bases short, with 21 bases between. The CDR3 has 18 residues. The CDR3 spells CATSDTHFFAGNTDTQYF. Here the CDR3 DNA reads TGTGCCACCAGTGACACCCACTTCTTTGCGGGGAACACAGATACGCAGTATTTT.

This rearrangement joins TRBV10-2 to TRBJ2-1; unclear D gene. The ends were cut back, 4 bases at V and 4 bases at J, with 5 bases in the middle. The CDR3 covers 12 residues. Germline-derived CDR1 and CDR2 are WSHSY and SAAADI. The CDR3 sequence is CASSARYNEQFF. The CDR3 bases are TGCGCCAGCAGTGCTCGGTACAATGAGCAGTTCTTC.

The chain recombines TRBV6-2 or TRBV6-3 with TRBJ2-1, with TRBD1 matching 8 bases. The CDR3 extends over 15 amino acids. Losses at the gene ends were 5 bases for V and 6 bases for J; bases not matched to a gene: 9. The germline CDR1 and CDR2 sequences are MNHEY and SVGEGT. The CDR3 spells CASSDRGVRFNEQFF. In nucleotides, the CDR3 is TGTGCCAGCAGTGACAGGGGTGTCCGTTTCAATGAGCAGTTCTTC.

This sequence joins TRBV30 and TRBJ2-2; D uncertain. Trimming pared 0 bases from V and 4 bases from J, leaving 15 bases between. This CDR3 region has 16 residues. CDR1 GTSNPN and CDR2 SVGIG come from the germline V gene (reference sequence). This CDR3 reads CAWSVSATGGTGELFF. In DNA form, the CDR3 reads TGTGCCTGGAGTGTCTCAGCGACGGGTGGCACCGGGGAGCTGTTTTTT. The full variable domain, with the rest looked up from reference TRBV30 and TRBJ2-2, is SQTIHQWPATLVQPVGSPLSLECTVEGTSNPNLYWYRQAAGRGLQLLFYSVGIGQISSEVPQNLSASRPQDRQFILSSKKLLLSDSGFYLCAWSVSATGGTGELFFGEGSRLTVL.

The chain couples TRBV6-2 or TRBV6-3 to TRBJ1-1; 7 bases map to TRBD1. This CDR3 comprises 13 residues. V shed 6 bases, J shed 6 bases, and the junction held 7 bases outside the gene matches. Germline V gene data show CDR1 as MNHEY and CDR2 as SVGEGT. The CDR3 DNA sequence: TGTGCCAGCAGCCTTCTCCAGGGGGCTGAAGCTTTCTTT. Translation: CASSLLQGAEAFF.

The genes are TRBV19 and TRBJ1-2; possible D gene TRBD1, 6 bases. The CDR3 is made up of 13 amino acids. CDR1 is LNHDA, CDR2 SQIVND, per germline (reference sequence). Trimming pared 5 bases from V and 8 bases from J, leaving 15 bases between. The CDR3 nucleotides read TGTGCCAGTAGTGGCCAGGGGATGAGGGGCTACACCTTC. It translates to CASSGQGMRGYTF.

This sequence joins TRBV7-9 and TRBJ2-5; D remains unclear. CDR1 SEHNR and CDR2 FQNEAQ come from the germline V gene (reference sequence). V gave up 5 bases and J gave up 5 bases, with 15 bases separating them. The length of the CDR3 is 14 residues. Here the CDR3 reads CASSPGPSRETQYF. The CDR3 nucleotides are TGTGCCAGCAGCCCGGGTCCCTCTCGGGAGACCCAGTACTTC.